This T cell receptor (beta chain) derives from a study of blood T cell repertoires in COVID-19. Study-level background: T cells, B-cell-depleted T cells, or PBMCs provided the cDNA or gDNA that served as material.

Authors' analysis steps: The assay estimated nucleated cells by amplifying reference gene primers. TCRdb's table, derived via immunoSEQ multiplex PCR, lists solely in-frame clones and lacks some. That table furnishes V, J and clone size, whereas the DNA furnished D and trimming. This sample has approximately 260,000 clones; over 80% occur once, and the top ten carry roughly 3.9%. Looked up from germline, CDR1 is LGHDT and CDR2 is YNNKEL (reference sequence). J lost 4 bases, V lost 5 bases, and 6 bases had no gene match. CDR3 size: 15 residues. The TCR comes from a woman in her thirties or forties with acute or convalescent COVID-19. Sample: peripheral blood. This sequence joins TRBV3-1 (or the pseudogene TRBV3-2) and TRBJ2-2; TRBD2 matches at 8 bases. The CDR3 reads CASSSQRGRTGELFF. DNA for the CDR3: TGTGCCAGCAGCTCCCAGCGGGGGCGCACCGGGGAGCTGTTTTTT.